This T cell receptor beta chain was recorded in a study of blood T cell repertoires in COVID-19. Clones were sequenced by immunoSEQ multiplex PCR, and TCRdb holds only the in-frame ones, with some missing. The sample has a few hundred thousand clones, roughly nine tenths seen once; the top ten hold roughly 10%. The CDR3 has 15 amino acids. V trimming: 0 bases; J trimming: 2 bases; junction bases outside the gene matches: 2. Germline lookup yields CDR1 MGHRA and CDR2 YSYEKL. V usage is TRBV4-1 and J usage is TRBJ2-7; 9 bases line up with TRBD2. The specimen was PBMCs or T cells enriched from blood (not recorded which). The receptor comes from a woman in her 30s who had recovered from COVID-19. CDR3 region: CASSQDPSGTYEQYF. CDR3 sequence (DNA): TGCGCCAGCAGCCAAGATCCTAGCGGGACCTACGAGCAGTACTTC.